This T cell receptor beta chain stems from a study of human T cells and chemical hapten exposure. This clonotype was seen repeatedly, ten times or more. Trimming took 4 bases from V and 5 from J, leaving 12 bases between them. The CDR3 is 14 residues long. Germline V lookup: CDR1 SNHLY, CDR2 FYNNEI. Study processing details: Sample-level TCR yields exhibited a median of around 93,000, with a range of 23,224 to 690,600. One entry per CDR3 protein, called by TCRdb with MiXCR from the RACE reads. The V and J calls were determined by TCRdb, not by the authors. The table has about 40,000 distinct CDR3 sequences, approximately 3.4% seen once. Time point indicated: patch test 2, 6 weeks after DPC sensitization. The treatment is: therapeutic diphenylcyclopropenone sensitization with weekly scalp DPC.

The sample was whole blood, taken in connection with sensitization to the hapten diphenylcyclopropenone (DPC). This clonotype was sampled from a middle-aged man with alopecia areata. Some clones in this sample may be carry-over from other donors' samples. This sequence joins TRBV2 and TRBJ2-1, with D maybe TRBD2 (6 bases). DNA of the CDR3: TGTGCCAGCAGTGGCCTAGCGTTGAACAATGAGCAGTTCTTC. Residues: CASSGLALNNEQFF. Full variable domain (remainder filled in from reference TRBV2 and TRBJ2-1): EPEVTQTPSHQVTQMGQEVILRCVPISNHLYFYWYRQILGQKVEFLVSFYNNEISEKSEIFDDQFSVERPDGSNFTLKIRSTKLEDSAMYFCASSGLALNNEQFFGPGTRLTVL.